This T cell receptor (beta chain) was obtained from a study of CD8 T cells in ankylosing spondylitis. TCRdb re-called the 5' RACE reads with MiXCR, one entry per CDR3 protein. Seen here are 350,000 to 450,000 distinct CDR3 sequences, about 25% observed once, and the top ten hold about 1%. Study results and limitations: Apparently characteristic of ankylosing spondylitis blood was a TCR beta motif (eight highly homologous variants). Disease-linked clones bore a CD8+ phenotype, appearing relatively rarely in peripheral blood. Researchers reportedly found disease-linked clones significantly enriched in matched ankylosing spondylitis synovial fluid.

This clonotype was picked up a small number of times. What it recognizes is unknown. V lost 6 bases and J 0 bases, leaving 11 bases between the germline ends. CDR3 length: 14 residues. The germline V gene encodes CDR1 LGHDT and CDR2 YNNKEL (reference sequence). The sequenced sample was blood, either unsorted or a sorted T cell fraction (not recorded which). This chain uses TRBV3-1 with TRBJ1-1, with D maybe TRBD1 (5 bases). The receptor was isolated from a male donor with ankylosing spondylitis. Here the CDR3 reads CASRPTGMNTEAFF. As DNA, the CDR3 is TGTGCCAGCAGGCCTACAGGTATGAACACTGAAGCTTTCTTT. Looking up the rest from reference TRBV3-1 and TRBJ1-1 gives the full variable domain: DTAVSQTPKYLVTQMGNDKSIKCEQNLGHDTMYWYKQDSKKFLKIMFSYNNKELIINETVPNRFSPKSPDKAHLNLHINSLELGDSAVYFCASRPTGMNTEAFFGQGTRLTVV.